This T cell receptor (beta chain) was obtained from a study of cytomegalovirus exposure and HLA in healthy donors. Whole-study findings and limits: Earlier analysis looked at TCR beta V segments, and most were productive about 87% or about 30% of the time. The study carried out a later analysis of TCR beta sequences. It associated approximately 16,000 of them with specific HLA alleles at a false discovery rate of 0.05.

J was trimmed by 6 bases and V by 4 bases; bases with no gene match: 9. The CDR3 covers 14 residues. The germline V gene encodes CDR1 SGHTA and CDR2 FQGNSA. Notes on this clone: Antigen specificity is unknown.

Both 60 Vbeta primers and 13 Jbeta primers went into the PCR. Sequencing used immunoSEQ multiplex PCR; TCRdb keeps in-frame clones, though not all of them. This repertoire shows around 150,000 clones, roughly three quarters found once; its top ten account for 2.5% to 3.5%. What was sequenced was PBMCs. This receptor was obtained from a man aged 35-49 years in good health and CMV-seronegative. The chain joins TRBV7-2 to TRBJ2-7; TRBD1 aligns across 7 bases. DNA for the CDR3: TGTGCCAGCAGCTACCAGGGGACAGACATCGAGCAGTACTTC. It encodes CASSYQGTDIEQYF. Filled out from reference TRBV7-2 and TRBJ2-7, the complete variable domain reads GAGVSQSPSNKVTEKGKDVELRCDPISGHTALYWYRQSLGQGLEFLIYFQGNSAPDKSGLPSDRFSAERTGGSVSTLTIQRTQQEDSAVYLCASSYQGTDIEQYFGPGTRLTVT.